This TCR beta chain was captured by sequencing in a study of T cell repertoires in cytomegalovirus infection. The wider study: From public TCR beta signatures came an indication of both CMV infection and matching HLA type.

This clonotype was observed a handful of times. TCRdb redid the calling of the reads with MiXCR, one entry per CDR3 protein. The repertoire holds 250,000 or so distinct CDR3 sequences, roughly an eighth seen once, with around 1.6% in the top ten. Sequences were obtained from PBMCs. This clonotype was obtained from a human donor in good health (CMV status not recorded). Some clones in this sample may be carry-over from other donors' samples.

The CDR3 coding sequence is TGTGCCAGCAGCCAAGAACTTGGGGTTAACACTGAAGCTTTCTTT. This gives the protein CASSQELGVNTEAFF. The chain couples TRBV4-2 to TRBJ1-1, with unresolved D. V lost 0 bases and J lost 2, with 10 bases in between. Germline values: CDR1 LGHNA, CDR2 YNFKEQ. The CDR3 is made up of 15 amino acids.